This T cell receptor (beta chain) was sequenced during a study of blood T cells in healthy people across ages. Germline CDR1 SGHTA, CDR2 FQGNSA. This CDR3 region has 16 residues. Trimming removed 5 bases from V and 1 base from J, with 18 bases in between. It was with a sample-barcoded 5' primer and a J-beta primer mix that a second PCR of about 7 to 12 cycles was run. Using its own MiXCR run on the 5' RACE reads, TCRdb lists one record per CDR3 protein. The sample includes around 990,000 distinct CDR3 sequences, under 30% seen only once; the top ten take approximately 0.75%. The same specimen was also included in a second study, on T cells of mothers and their children.

The chain carries TRBV7-2 and TRBJ2-7; the D gene is possibly TRBD2 (6 bases). The sequence was collected from a girl aged 2 to 10 in good health. Material: blood. The CDR3 loop reads CASSPPNAGLSYEQYF. CDR3 DNA: TGTGCCAGCAGCCCCCCCAACGCGGGGTTGTCCTACGAGCAGTACTTC.